The present entry profiles one TCR beta chain with its context. What it binds is not known. CDR1 SNHLY and CDR2 FYNNEI come from the germline V gene. V lost 1 base and J 2 bases, leaving 8 bases between the germline ends. The CDR3 is made up of 14 amino acids. Likely unrecorded immune exposures existed in these nominally healthy donors. This sample is part of a study of cytomegalovirus exposure and HLA in healthy donors. In the PCR, 60 Vbeta and 13 Jbeta primers were used. Profiling relied on immunoSEQ multiplex PCR, and the TCRdb table lists in-frame clones only, not all of them. The sample spans roughly 84,000 clones; the ten largest clones claim 0.58%. The study's findings and limits: Researchers counted 164 TCR beta chains as cytomegalovirus-associated. Sequencing artifact likely explains a cluster of highly shared sequence variants.

The sequence was collected from a man in his fifties in good health and CMV-seronegative. The chain joins TRBV2 to TRBJ1-2; D might be TRBD1 (5 bases). The sequenced material came from PBMCs. CDR3 region: CASSEGRVNYGYTF. CDR3 DNA: TGTGCCAGCAGTGAAGGCAGGGTGAACTATGGCTACACCTTC.